What follows is one T cell receptor beta chain and its context. This specimen belongs to a study of shared clonotypes between healthy human individuals. The CDR3 runs to 14 residues. From germline, CDR1 is SQVTM and CDR2 ANQGSEA. With V trimmed by 6 bases and J by 0 bases, 7 bases remained unmatched. Generated by immunoSEQ multiplex PCR, the TCRdb table keeps only in-frame clones and is missing some. The data show 2.3 million or so clones, roughly 93% seen once. The sequenced material came from naive CD4+ T cells from PBMCs. As for subset: CD45RA+ positively selected. The chain carries TRBV29-1 and TRBJ1-1; 7 bases agree with TRBD1. The TCR sequence derives from a man aged 18 to 30 in good health. Some clones in this sample may be carry-over from other donors' samples. The CDR3 region is CSVGGQALNTEAFF. The DNA for the CDR3 is TGCAGCGTCGGAGGACAGGCGCTGAACACTGAAGCTTTCTTT.